This T cell receptor beta chain was captured in a study of T cell repertoires in cytomegalovirus infection. Background on the study: CMV epitopes that were recently identified and HLA-C-restricted were used alongside well-studied HLA-B-restricted ones. Shared public TCR beta signatures pointed to both CMV infection and a matching HLA type.

The table lists this clonotype with many counts. Antigen: not known. TCRdb called the reads again in MiXCR, with one record for every CDR3 protein. The sample has approximately 910,000 distinct CDR3 sequences; about 33% are singletons. The receptor comes from a human donor in good health (CMV status not recorded). Some clones in this sample may be carry-over from other donors' samples. This material consisted of cultured CD8+ T cells from PBMCs, taken from culture after CMV antigen stimulation.

The CDR3 region is CASSFLEGLGQPQHF. CDR3 nucleotide sequence: TGTGCCAGCAGCTTTTTGGAGGGGTTGGGTCAGCCCCAGCATTTT. The chain joins TRBV7-2 to TRBJ1-5; tentatively, D is TRBD1 (5 bases). This CDR3 comprises 15 residues. Germline V gives CDR1 SGHTA, CDR2 FQGNSA. V lost 3 bases and J 6 bases, leaving 15 bases between the germline ends.